A single sample is the source of the 30 T cell receptor beta chains below, sequenced in a study of CD8+ T cells in alopecia areata. TCR sequencing used cDNA made by reverse transcription of extracted RNA. The assay was immunoSEQ multiplex PCR, and TCRdb's table has in-frame clones only and misses some. The table lists 100,000 to 150,000 clones, roughly 50% of them singletons, with roughly a tenth in the top ten. Sequencing was carried out using NKG2D-low CD8+ T cells sorted from blood. These TCRs come from a human donor with alopecia areata.

The V call is TRBV29-1, the J call TRBJ2-1, with 8 positions matching TRBD1. The V and J ends lost 6 bases and 3 bases, in that order; junction bases with no gene match: 19. CDR3 length: 18 amino acids. Per the germline V gene, CDR1 is SQVTM and CDR2 is ANQGSEA. Here the CDR3 DNA reads TGCAGCGTGGTGGGGATTTCGCAGGGGGCAAAAATCTACAATGAGCAGTTCTTC. The encoded protein is CSVVGISQGAKIYNEQFF.

This chain links TRBV4-1 with TRBJ2-7; D may be TRBD1 (6 bases). The CDR3 runs to 13 residues. Germline assignment: CDR1 MGHRA and CDR2 YSYEKL. V lost 8 bases to trimming and J lost 0 bases, with 11 bases between them. Here the CDR3 reads CASSRTDSYEQYF. CDR3 DNA: TGCGCCAGCTCCCGGACAGACTCCTACGAGCAGTACTTC.

This clone came up a few times. The rearrangement joins TRBV9 to TRBJ2-6; D unclear. V was shortened by 4 bases and J by 2 bases, with 4 bases between the two germline ends. The CDR3 has 13 amino acids. In germline, CDR1 is SGDLS, CDR2 YYNGEE. CDR3 nucleotides: TGTGCCAGCAGCCCAACTGGGGCCAACGTCCTGACTTTC. Translating gives CASSPTGANVLTF.

This rearrangement joins TRBV29-1 to TRBJ2-3; the D call may be TRBD1 or TRBD2 (5 bases each). Trimming took off 7 bases at V and 6 bases at J, with 14 bases between the two ends. The CDR3 runs 12 residues. Germline assignment: CDR1 SQVTM and CDR2 ANQGSEA. CDR3 loop: CSAVLGDDTQYF. Written as DNA, the CDR3 is TGCAGCGCCGTATTGGGGGACGATACGCAGTATTTT.

This chain connects TRBV7-9 to TRBJ2-1, with D uncertain. CDR1 is SEHNR and CDR2 is FQNEAQ in the germline V gene (reference sequence). The V end was cut by 5 bases, the J end by 0 bases, with 11 bases between. CDR3 length: 15 amino acids. The CDR3 DNA follows: TGTGCCAGCAGCCTAGTGTTAGACTCCTACAATGAGCAGTTCTTC. Translation: CASSLVLDSYNEQFF.

The chain links TRBV4-1 to TRBJ1-1; possibly TRBD1 for D (5 bases). Germline V lookup: CDR1 MGHRA, CDR2 YSYEKL. This CDR3 contains 14 residues. Trimming removed 1 base from V and 4 bases from J, with 10 bases in between. CDR3: CASSQGGGTTEAFF. The CDR3 nucleotides are TGCGCCAGCAGCCAAGGAGGAGGGACCACTGAAGCTTTCTTT.

The chain combines TRBV11-2 with TRBJ2-3; no clear D gene. The length of the CDR3 is 12 residues. V was shortened by 4 bases and J by 2 bases, with 4 bases between the two germline ends. Germline V gene sequence: CDR1 SGHAT, CDR2 FQNNGV. CDR3 sequence: CASSSHTDTQYF. The CDR3 DNA reads as TGTGCCAGCAGCTCCCACACAGATACGCAGTATTTT.

The chain is built from TRBV2 and TRBJ2-1; D not certain. V dropped 7 bases and J dropped 6 bases, with 10 bases sitting between them. The CDR3 runs to 12 residues. Per the germline V gene, CDR1 is SNHLY and CDR2 is FYNNEI. CDR3 protein: CASTGFSNEQFF. In DNA, the CDR3 is TGTGCCAGCACTGGATTCTCCAATGAGCAGTTCTTC.

This clone showed up just a few times. The V call is TRBV19, the J call TRBJ2-2; D not resolved. The V end lost 0 bases, the J end lost 9 bases, and 8 bases lay between the germline ends. Germline assignment: CDR1 LNHDA and CDR2 SQIVND (reference sequence). The CDR3 sequence is 13 residues long. CDR3 nucleotide sequence: TGTGCCAGTAGTATAGATATCCACCGGGAGCTGTTTTTT. Translation gives CASSIDIHRELFF.

J is TRBJ2-1 and V is TRBV4-1, with D possibly being TRBD2 (5 bases). V dropped 0 bases and J dropped 2 bases, with 14 bases sitting between them. Germline V gene lookup returns CDR1 MGHRA and CDR2 YSYEKL. The CDR3 covers 17 residues. The CDR3 region has the DNA TGCGCCAGCAGCCAAGATGACCGGGCTAGCCCCTACAATGAGCAGTTCTTC. Amino acids: CASSQDDRASPYNEQFF.

This clone was seen a few times. The CDR3 spells CSVEISQHTGELFF. In DNA, the CDR3 is TGCAGCGTTGAAATCAGTCAGCACACCGGGGAGCTGTTTTTT. This chain connects TRBV29-1 to TRBJ2-2; D remains unclear. The CDR3 is 14 residues long. Germline V gives CDR1 SQVTM, CDR2 ANQGSEA. V was shortened by 2 bases and J by 3 bases, with 10 bases between the two germline ends.

The V call is TRBV29-1, the J call TRBJ2-7; D gene unclear. This CDR3 has 13 residues. The germline gives CDR1 SQVTM, CDR2 ANQGSEA. Trimming shortened V by 7 bases and J by 3 bases, and 16 bases separated the two germline ends. CDR3 bases: TGCAGCGCCAAGCGCAGTCTAGGCTACGAGCAGTACTTC. As protein: CSAKRSLGYEQYF.

This clone was seen a few times. The V and J genes are TRBV6-5 and TRBJ2-3; the match to TRBD1 covers 8 bases. Unmatched junction bases numbered 7, after V lost 2 bases and J lost 3 bases. From germline, CDR1 is MNHEY and CDR2 SVGAGI. This CDR3 has 16 amino acids. The CDR3 region has the DNA TGTGCCAGCAGTTACAGTCGTGACAGGGGAACAGATACGCAGTATTTT. It specifies CASSYSRDRGTDTQYF.

The chain employs TRBV30 and TRBJ1-1; possibly TRBD1 for D (6 bases). CDR1 is GTSNPN, CDR2 SVGIG, per germline (reference sequence). This CDR3 comprises 13 residues. Trimming removed 4 bases at V and 7 bases at J, with 16 bases between. The CDR3 bases are TGTGCCTGGAAACCGATCAACAGGGTTGAAGCTTTCTTT. This translates into CAWKPINRVEAFF.

This clone was counted a single time. The rearrangement links TRBV5-1 to TRBJ1-2, with D possibly matching TRBD1 (5 bases). V gave up 2 bases and J gave up 8 bases, with 16 bases separating them. Germline V gene data show CDR1 as SGHRS and CDR2 as YFSETQ. This CDR3 comprises 14 residues. Here the CDR3 reads CASSFDEGMTGYTF. For the CDR3, the DNA is TGCGCCAGCAGCTTTGACGAGGGGATGACGGGCTACACCTTC.

The chain links TRBV28 to TRBJ2-7; 11 bases line up with TRBD2. This CDR3 is 13 amino acids long. The V segment lost 6 bases and the J segment 4 bases; nucleotides outside the gene matches: 2. Germline V gives CDR1 MDHEN, CDR2 SYDVKM. The DNA of the CDR3 is TGTGCCAGCAGCGTAGCGGGAGGGTACGAGCAGTACTTC. This encodes CASSVAGGYEQYF.

The CDR3 bases are TGTGCCACTGACAGGGGACAAATCTCCGAGCAGTACTTC. This gives the protein CATDRGQISEQYF. The chain couples TRBV28 to TRBJ2-7; TRBD1 matches at 8 bases. Trimming cost V 10 bases and J 6 bases; bases outside gene matches: 11. From germline, CDR1 is MDHEN and CDR2 SYDVKM. CDR3 length: 13 residues.

The chain joins TRBV30 to TRBJ2-1; D ambiguous. CDR3 size: 11 residues. CDR1 is GTSNPN and CDR2 is SVGIG in the germline V gene (reference sequence). The V end was cut by 5 bases, the J end by 9 bases, with 11 bases between. The CDR3 nucleotides are TGTGCCTGGCGGCGAAAGGGTGAGCAGTTCTTC. Its translation: CAWRRKGEQFF.

The V gene is TRBV29-1, the J gene TRBJ2-7; 8 bases are shared with TRBD1. Trimming removed 8 bases from V and 4 bases from J; junction bases left unmatched: 10. This CDR3 has 13 amino acids. CDR1 SQVTM and CDR2 ANQGSEA come from the germline V gene. The chain's CDR3 is CSSSGGQGYEQYF. The CDR3 coding sequence is TGCAGCTCCTCGGGTGGACAGGGTTACGAGCAGTACTTC.

This chain connects TRBV27 to TRBJ2-1, with 11 bases aligning to TRBD2. With V trimmed by 10 bases and J by 4 bases, 6 bases remained unmatched. The CDR3 is 14 amino acids. The germline gives CDR1 MNHEY, CDR2 SMNVEV (reference sequence). CDR3 sequence: CATWSSGRYNEQFF. The DNA for the CDR3 is TGTGCCACCTGGTCTAGCGGGAGGTACAATGAGCAGTTCTTC.

The chain links TRBV29-1 to TRBJ2-7, with 9 bases lining up with TRBD1. The V segment lost 4 bases and the J segment 2 bases; nucleotides outside the gene matches: 6. The CDR3 runs 14 residues. The germline CDR1 and CDR2 sequences are SQVTM and ANQGSEA. This CDR3 reads CSVVGTGITYEQYF. Here the CDR3 DNA reads TGCAGCGTTGTAGGGACAGGGATTACCTACGAGCAGTACTTC.

The chain has TRBV6-1 and TRBJ2-5; the D call may be TRBD1 or TRBD2 (5 bases each). This CDR3 has 16 amino acids. Trimming cost V 4 bases and J 1 base, with 16 bases left between them. The V gene's germline CDR1 is MNHNS and CDR2 SASEGT. Written as DNA, the CDR3 is TGTGCCAGCAGTGCTTTAGCAGGGAGCCCCCAAGAGACCCAGTACTTC. This translates into CASSALAGSPQETQYF.

The V gene is TRBV2, the J gene TRBJ1-2; D ambiguous. CDR3 length: 11 amino acids. Trimming cost V 7 bases and J 8 bases, with 11 bases left between them. Germline assignment: CDR1 SNHLY and CDR2 FYNNEI. CDR3 amino acids: CASTKGLGYTF. Written as DNA, the CDR3 is TGTGCCAGCACCAAGGGTCTGGGCTACACCTTC.

The chain has TRBV29-1 and TRBJ2-1; D uncertain. V shed 4 bases and J shed 4 bases, with 14 bases lying between them. This CDR3 has 14 amino acids. Germline values: CDR1 SQVTM, CDR2 ANQGSEA. CDR3 sequence: CSVGNVATYNEQFF. DNA of the CDR3: TGCAGCGTTGGGAATGTCGCGACTTACAATGAGCAGTTCTTC.

The V gene is TRBV29-1, the J gene TRBJ2-1; perhaps TRBD1 as D (5 bases). CDR1 SQVTM and CDR2 ANQGSEA come from the germline V gene. This CDR3 is built from 16 residues. Trimming stripped 0 bases from V and 0 bases from J, with 12 bases between. The CDR3 DNA is TGCAGCGTTGAAGATCTAGACGGACACTCCTACAATGAGCAGTTCTTC. It yields the protein CSVEDLDGHSYNEQFF.

The chain uses TRBV29-1 and TRBJ1-1; 8 bases agree with TRBD1. Germline V CDR1 and CDR2: SQVTM, ANQGSEA. The CDR3 totals 12 residues. With V trimmed by 4 bases and J by 5 bases, 3 bases remained unmatched. CDR3 sequence (DNA): TGCAGCGTTGGGACAGGGATAACTGAAGCTTTCTTT. Protein: CSVGTGITEAFF.

J is TRBJ2-3 and V is TRBV7-2; the D is unclear. This CDR3 region has 13 residues. CDR1 and CDR2 (germline): SGHTA, FQGNSA. The V and J ends lost 1 base and 4 bases respectively, with 6 bases between them. In DNA form, the CDR3 reads TGTGCCAGCAGCTTAGATCTCCCAGATACGCAGTATTTT. It yields the protein CASSLDLPDTQYF.

CDR3 DNA sequence: TGCGCCAGCAGCCAAGCAGGAGTGGGAGATACGCAGTATTTT. Amino acid sequence: CASSQAGVGDTQYF. This chain uses TRBV4-1 with TRBJ2-3; D not resolved. Germline-derived CDR1 and CDR2 are MGHRA and YSYEKL. This CDR3 region has 14 residues. Trimming left V 1 base short and J 5 bases short, with 10 bases between.

The chain employs TRBV29-1 and TRBJ2-7; 8 nucleotides match TRBD2. Germline-derived CDR1 and CDR2 are SQVTM and ANQGSEA. V dropped 6 bases and J dropped 3; count of bases not matched to a gene: 4. There are 12 residues in the CDR3. In DNA form, the CDR3 reads TGCAGCGTAAATCGGGGGGGCTACGAGCAGTACTTC. The encoded protein is CSVNRGGYEQYF.

The chain recombines TRBV5-1 with TRBJ2-1; 11 bases align to TRBD1. Germline lookup yields CDR1 SGHRS and CDR2 YFSETQ. This CDR3 has 16 amino acids. V lost 3 bases to trimming and J lost 0 bases; unmatched junction nucleotides: 2. CDR3 bases: TGCGCCAGCAGCTCGGGACAGGGGGACTCCTACAATGAGCAGTTCTTC. It yields the protein CASSSGQGDSYNEQFF.